This T cell receptor (beta chain) stems from a study of regulatory T cells in long-lasting Graves disease. J gave up 4 bases and V 2 bases, and 0 bases lay outside the gene matches. CDR3 length: 14 residues. The germline V gene encodes CDR1 LGHDT and CDR2 YNNKEL (reference sequence). Specified time point: newly diagnosed GD, antithyroid drugs for less than 3 months. Following extraction of RNA from PBMCs, that RNA was used to make the TCR library. It was American Thyroid Association guidelines that determined Graves' disease diagnosis. Investigators prepared the TCR beta libraries by applying iRepertoire HTBI primers and Arm-PCR of CDR3 regions. Each CDR3 protein is one row after TCRdb ran MiXCR on the multiplex PCR reads. The table includes 300,000 to 400,000 distinct CDR3 sequences, roughly a sixth detected once. These data also formed part of another study, on T cells in Graves' hyperthyroidism and ophthalmopathy. That source notes: Ophthalmopathy was predicted by the model a median of about six months ahead of onset.

Material: peripheral blood mononuclear cells (PBMCs), obtained at new diagnosis, from a patient treated with antithyroid drugs. The sequence came from a man between 40 and 49 years old with Graves disease. The J gene is TRBJ2-2, the V gene TRBV3-1, with 8 bases fitting TRBD2. This CDR3 reads CASSQREGTGELFF. DNA of the CDR3: TGTGCCAGCAGCCAACGGGAGGGCACCGGGGAGCTGTTTTTT.